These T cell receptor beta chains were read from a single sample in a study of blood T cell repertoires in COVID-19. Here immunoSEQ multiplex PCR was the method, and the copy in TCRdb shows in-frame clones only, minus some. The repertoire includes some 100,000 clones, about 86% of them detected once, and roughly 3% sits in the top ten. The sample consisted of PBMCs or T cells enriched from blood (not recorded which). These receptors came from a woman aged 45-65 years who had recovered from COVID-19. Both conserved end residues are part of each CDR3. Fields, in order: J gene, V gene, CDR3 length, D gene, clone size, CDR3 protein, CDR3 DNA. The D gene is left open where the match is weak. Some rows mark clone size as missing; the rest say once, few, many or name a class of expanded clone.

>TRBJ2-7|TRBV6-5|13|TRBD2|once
CASSTSGSYEQYF
TGTGCCAGCAGCACTAGCGGATCCTACGAGCAGTACTTC
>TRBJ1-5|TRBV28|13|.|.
CASSQGGNQPQHF
TGTGCCAGCAGCCAGGGTGGCAATCAGCCCCAGCATTTT
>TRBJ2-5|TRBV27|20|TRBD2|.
CASSLSQTSGRAFLGETQYF
TGTGCCAGCAGTTTATCCCAGACTAGCGGGAGGGCCTTTTTGGGAGAGACCCAGTACTTC
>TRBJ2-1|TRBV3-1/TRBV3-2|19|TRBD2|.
CASSHKRLAGASSYNEQFF
TGTGCCAGCAGCCATAAAAGACTAGCGGGCGCAAGCTCCTACAATGAGCAGTTCTTC
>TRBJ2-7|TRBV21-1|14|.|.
CASSTGDRDHEQYF
TGTGCCAGCAGCACCGGGGACAGGGACCACGAGCAGTACTTC
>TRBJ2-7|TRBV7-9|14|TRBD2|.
CASSLTSGVAEQYF
TGTGCCAGCAGCTTAACTAGCGGGGTTGCCGAGCAGTACTTC
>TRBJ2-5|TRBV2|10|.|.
CASTSETQYF
TGTGCCAGCACCTCAGAGACCCAGTACTTC
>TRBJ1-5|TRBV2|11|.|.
CASGEIQPQHF
TGTGCCAGCGGAGAGATTCAGCCCCAGCATTTT
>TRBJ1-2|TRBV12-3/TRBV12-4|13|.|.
CASRSTGWRGYTF
TGTGCCAGCAGGAGTACAGGGTGGAGGGGCTACACCTTC
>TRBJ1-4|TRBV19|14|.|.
CASSITVTNEKLFF
TGTGCCAGTAGTATAACAGTAACTAATGAAAAACTGTTTTTT
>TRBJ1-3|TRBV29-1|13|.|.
CSVGTGIGNTIYF
TGCAGCGTTGGAACAGGGATTGGAAACACCATATATTTT
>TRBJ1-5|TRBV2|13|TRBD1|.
CASSNDRDQPQHF
TGTGCCAGCAGTAACGACAGGGATCAGCCCCAGCATTTT
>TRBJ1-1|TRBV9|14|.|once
CASSRRGKDTEAFF
TGTGCCAGCAGCAGGAGGGGAAAGGATACTGAAGCTTTCTTT
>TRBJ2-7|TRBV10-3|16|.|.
CAISELRDSSSYEQYF
TGTGCCATCAGTGAGTTGAGGGACTCATCCTCCTACGAGCAGTACTTC
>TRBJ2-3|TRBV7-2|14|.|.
CASSRDSNTDTQYF
TGTGCCAGCAGCAGGGACTCCAACACAGATACGCAGTATTTT
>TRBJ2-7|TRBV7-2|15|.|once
CASSLAAGDSYEQYF
TGTGCCAGCAGCTTAGCGGCAGGGGATTCCTACGAGCAGTACTTC
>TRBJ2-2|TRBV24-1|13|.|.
CATRGQNTGELFF
TGTGCCACCAGAGGACAGAACACCGGGGAGCTGTTTTTT
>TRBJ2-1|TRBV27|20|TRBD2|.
CASKPPRDIWTSGRDNEQFF
TGTGCCAGCAAACCCCCTCGGGACATATGGACTAGCGGTAGAGACAATGAGCAGTTCTTC
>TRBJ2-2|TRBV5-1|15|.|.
CASSFDSRDTGELFF
TGCGCCAGCAGCTTCGACAGTAGGGACACCGGGGAGCTGTTTTTT
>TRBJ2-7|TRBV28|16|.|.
CASSSGLTRPEREQYF
TGTGCCAGCAGCTCCGGCCTGACTAGGCCTGAACGAGAGCAGTACTTC
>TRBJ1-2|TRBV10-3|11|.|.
CAISSNYGYTF
TGTGCCATCAGCAGTAACTATGGCTACACCTTC
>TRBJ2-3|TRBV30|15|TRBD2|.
CAWGLAGVVTDTQYF
TGTGCCTGGGGACTAGCGGGAGTAGTAACAGATACGCAGTATTTT
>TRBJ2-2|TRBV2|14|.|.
CASSELRVPGELFF
TGTGCCAGCAGTGAACTCAGGGTACCCGGGGAGCTGTTTTTT
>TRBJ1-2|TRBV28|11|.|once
CASSYPGGYTF
TGTGCCAGCAGTTACCCAGGTGGCTACACCTTC
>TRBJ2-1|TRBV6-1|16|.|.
CASSAAESRANNEQFF
TGTGCCAGCAGTGCTGCAGAATCCAGGGCTAACAATGAGCAGTTCTTC
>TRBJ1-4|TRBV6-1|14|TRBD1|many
CASSDGTGVEKLFF
TGTGCCAGCAGTGATGGGACAGGGGTCGAAAAACTGTTTTTT
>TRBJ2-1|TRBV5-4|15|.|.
CASSPGHVTNGEQFF
TGTGCCAGCAGCCCGGGACATGTCACAAATGGTGAGCAGTTCTTC
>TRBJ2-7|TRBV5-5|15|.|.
CASSLRHGLGYEQYF
TGTGCCAGCAGCTTGAGGCACGGACTGGGCTACGAGCAGTACTTC
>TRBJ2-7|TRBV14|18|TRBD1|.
CASSQETLAGTGGYEQYF
TGTGCCAGCAGCCAAGAGACTCTAGCTGGGACAGGGGGGTACGAGCAGTACTTC
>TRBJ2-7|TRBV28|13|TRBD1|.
CASRGTGWYEQYF
TGTGCCAGCCGTGGGACAGGGTGGTACGAGCAGTACTTC
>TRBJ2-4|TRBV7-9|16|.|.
CASSREAGKAKNIQYF
TGTGCCAGCAGCCGAGAGGCAGGGAAGGCCAAAAACATTCAGTACTTC
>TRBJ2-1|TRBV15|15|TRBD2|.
CATSRVGRENDEQFF
TGTGCCACCAGCAGAGTTGGGCGGGAGAATGATGAGCAGTTCTTC
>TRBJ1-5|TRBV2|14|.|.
CASSEGRGNQPQHF
TGTGCCAGCAGTGAAGGTAGGGGGAATCAGCCCCAGCATTTT